The rows below give T cell receptor beta chains drawn from one sample of a study of CD8+CD57+ T cells in acquired aplastic anemia. Each CDR3 protein gets one entry after TCRdb re-called the reads with MiXCR. The profile shows approximately 270,000 distinct CDR3 sequences, roughly 50% of them singletons. Sequenced: sorted CD4+, CD8+, or CD8+CD57+ T cells (not recorded which) from PBMCs. Receptors originate from a human donor with severe aplastic anemia or a healthy control (not recorded which). Both conserved end residues are part of each CDR3. D genes are given only for firm matches. Expanded clones get a size class; other rows say once, few or many, or leave the size out.

>-|TRBJ2-7|TRBV7-2|-
TGTGCCAGCAGCTTAGAAGACAGCGCCTACGAGCAGTACTTC
CASSLEDSAYEQYF
>few|TRBJ2-2|TRBV19|-
TGTGCCACCCGGGACCCCGGTGGGGGGGAGCTGTTTTTT
CATRDPGGGELFF
>-|TRBJ2-2|TRBV9|TRBD1
TGTGCCAGCAGCGTAGATGGGAAGGGGACAGTTTACACCGGGGAGCTGTTTTTT
CASSVDGKGTVYTGELFF
>many|TRBJ2-3|TRBV7-3|TRBD1
TGTGCCAGCAGCCCGGGACAGGGGGCTGTAGATACGCAGTATTTT
CASSPGQGAVDTQYF
>-|TRBJ2-3|TRBV6-1|-
TGTGCCAGCAGTGTGGAGAGGGGATACACAGCTACGCAGTATTTT
CASSVERGYTATQYF
>many|TRBJ2-3|TRBV20-1|-
TGCAGTGCTACGGGGATCTCTAGCACAGATACGCAGTATTTT
CSATGISSTDTQYF
>-|TRBJ2-1|TRBV20-1|TRBD1
TGCAGTGCTAGTGGAGGTGACAGGGGGAGGAATGAGCAGTTCTTC
CSASGGDRGRNEQFF
>few|TRBJ2-1|TRBV15|-
TGTGCCACCAGCAGGGTCAGGGGTGAGCAGTTCTTC
CATSRVRGEQFF
>-|TRBJ2-1|TRBV5-1|TRBD2
TGCGCCAGCAGCTACTTAGCGGGGGGGACCCCGGAGCAGTTCTTC
CASSYLAGGTPEQFF
>-|TRBJ1-1|TRBV9|TRBD1
TGTGCCAGCAGTCCAGGGACAGGGGTGACTGAAGCTTTCTTT
CASSPGTGVTEAFF
>-|TRBJ1-2|TRBV19|-
TGTGCCAGTACCGACAGAGCCGAGGGCTACACCTTC
CASTDRAEGYTF
>-|TRBJ2-7|TRBV2|-
TGTGCCAGCAGATACCGGACAGACTCCTACGAGCAGTACTTC
CASRYRTDSYEQYF
>many|TRBJ1-5|TRBV4-1|TRBD1
TGCGCCAGCAGCTTTGGGACAGGGACCAATCAGCCCCAGCATTTT
CASSFGTGTNQPQHF
>many|TRBJ2-1|TRBV15|-
TGTGCCACCAGCAGAACCGCGAGCTCCTACAATGAGCAGTTCTTC
CATSRTASSYNEQFF
>-|TRBJ2-1|TRBV2|-
TGTGCCAGCAGCTGGAAAGGGGATAGCTCCTACAATGAGCAGTTCTTC
CASSWKGDSSYNEQFF
>many|TRBJ2-3|TRBV7-9|-
TGTGCCAGCAGCTCAGGCGCGGTGGCAGATACGCAGTATTTT
CASSSGAVADTQYF
>-|TRBJ1-2|TRBV19|-
TGTGCCAGTTCCCGTGCTAACTATGGCTACACCTTC
CASSRANYGYTF
>-|TRBJ2-5|TRBV24-1|TRBD1
TGTGCCACCAGTACAGGGGTGGGAGAGACCCAGTACTTC
CATSTGVGETQYF
>many|TRBJ1-1|TRBV10-3|-
TGTGCCGTACAAAGGGAAGTTGGCACTGAAGCTTTCTTT
CAVQREVGTEAFF
>-|TRBJ1-2|TRBV5-6|-
TGTGCCAGCAGCTTGTTTCTCTTCGAGGAGTTGTATGGCTACACCTTC
CASSLFLFEELYGYTF
>-|TRBJ2-7|TRBV5-5|-
TGTGCCAGCGGAGGGGACTCTTCCTACGAGCAGTACTTC
CASGGDSSYEQYF
>-|TRBJ1-4|TRBV10-3|-
TGTGCCAGCAGGGGTGTGGCTGAAAAACTGTTTTTT
CASRGVAEKLFF
>many|TRBJ2-7|TRBV20-1|-
TGCAGTGCTCACCGCACTGAGTCCTACGAGCAGTACTTC
CSAHRTESYEQYF
>-|TRBJ2-2|TRBV7-2|-
TGTGCCAGCAGCCAAACACGGAACACCGGGGAGCTGTTTTTT
CASSQTRNTGELFF
>-|TRBJ1-2|TRBV19|-
TGTGCCAGTAGTATTCCAGGAAACTATGGCTACACCTTC
CASSIPGNYGYTF